This T cell receptor (beta chain) was observed in a study of cytomegalovirus exposure and HLA in healthy donors (dated by TCRdb to 2017 to 2019). About the study as a whole: An earlier analysis of some 500 of the donors reported 250 to 350 Gb of sequence data and 100 million to 130 million unique TCR beta sequences from 150 million to 200 million T cells. The study aimed to test whether signatures of past pathogen exposure could be identified by cataloging public T cell receptors. In addition to the first cohort of 666 subjects, a separate validation cohort of 120 different subjects was used. Of the approximately 400 genotyped donors, roughly 76% were placed in the genetic ancestry cluster associated with self-reported Caucasian donors. To decide whether each TCR beta V gene segment behaved as functional or pseudogenic, an earlier analysis of 587 of the donors relied on high-throughput TCR beta sequencing. A later genetic analysis used genome-wide SNP genotypes for about three fifths of the 666 donors, treating that subset as a discovery cohort. A later analysis re-examined previously published TCR beta repertoires from several hundred donors and added high-resolution HLA genotyping to investigate patterns of TCR occurrence. Alongside the repertoire data, information on donor age, sex, ethnicity and CMV serostatus was compiled. Roughly 5 DR-DQ haplotypes were handled as single units for association and clustering, since linkage in the cohort was strong. Among some 410 genotyped donors of the cohort, an average of 235,054 unique TCR beta nucleotide sequences were sequenced per donor, roughly 20% of them non-productive. An early release that covered some 630 HLA-typed donors contained 300 to 350 gigabases of sequencing data and about 93 million unique TCR sequences. High-throughput TCR immunosequencing, statistical association of individual TCRs with disease status, and machine learning were combined to predict cytomegalovirus infection status. The study used immunosequencing to profile the T cell repertoires of 666 subjects and linked those repertoires to cytomegalovirus serostatus. Rather than drawing on any new phenotypic data, the later analysis identified candidate immune exposures from TCR beta sequences and the way those sequences occurred across donors. Every discovery cohort repertoire had been produced on one sequencing platform. The number of typed donors differed by locus: about 620-640 for A, B, C, DRB1 and DQB1; approximately 530 for DQA1; 606 for DPA1; and 450 to 480 for DPB1. Class I and class II HLA loci were covered by the typing at four-digit resolution.

Study-wide conclusions, independent of this receptor: Specific HLA alleles were associated with around 18,000 TCR beta sequences at a false discovery rate of 0.05 in a later analysis. A further reported finding was that TCR beta sequences accurately predicted the HLA-A and HLA-B alleles for most subjects in the first cohort. In a later analysis, HLA-associated TCR beta chains showed more clonal expansion and lower generation probabilities than non-associated chains that were equally common. It was suggested by the authors that the approach could potentially be generalized to other disease states and immunological phenotypes. The classifier was reported to diagnose cytomegalovirus status with high specificity and sensitivity in both the original and validation cohorts. An association between a missense DCLRE1C variant and V-gene and J-gene trimming of TCR beta chains was found in a later genetic analysis and replicated in an independent cohort. Because HLA typing was missing for some donors at each locus, association tests included only the typed subset. A later analysis found that most CMV-associated TCR beta chains appeared HLA-restricted, with HLA associations seemingly driven largely by CMV exposure. The only immune exposure information available for the cohort was CMV serostatus. Assigning TCR associations to individual alleles was difficult when HLA alleles, especially DR and DQ, strongly co-occurred. The 87-base-pair reads could not distinguish some IMGT-functional V segments, including TRBV6-2 and TRBV6-3, so those segments were excluded. While some public TCRs were present in many individuals, most TCR sequences turned up only very rarely across donors. Correlated functional status among segregating V segments might be attributable to linkage disequilibrium, but an unknown experimental factor could not be ruled out. An earlier analysis of around 600 of the donors showed that most TCR beta V segments appeared in productive rearrangements either about 87% or about 30% of the time, which broadly matched IMGT annotations. In the study, 150 to 200 TCR beta chains were listed as associated with cytomegalovirus. A later analysis found that TCR association rates varied across HLA loci, with DRB1 alleles showing the most associated TCRs and HLA-C alleles the fewest. Because counts were too low, roughly 18 rarely observed V segments, including chromosome 9 orphons, were left out of the earlier analysis of 587 of the donors. Three of the identified cytomegalovirus-associated TCR beta chains were confirmed in vitro to be specific for cytomegalovirus antigens. According to a later genetic analysis, donors in an Asian-associated ancestry cluster had fewer N-insertions in productive TCRs than the approximately 700-donor mean. Sequencing depth was assumed to be roughly uniform across donors in the presence/absence analyses, though that assumption may not hold. In a later analysis, several top co-occurrence clusters were reported to appear linked to parvovirus B19, influenza, CMV and Epstein-Barr virus. In this cohort, only TCR beta chains were sequenced, and detectable features were limited by the absence of alpha or paired-chain data. The sequencing pipeline was judged likely to have produced a cluster of highly shared sequence variants as a technical artifact.

The cohort consisted of hundreds of healthy bone marrow donors. At the time of sampling, all cohort members were nominally healthy, though unrecorded immune exposures were likely present. The donor tested CMV seropositive, placing the donor among the approximately 290 seropositive members of the cohort. A peripheral blood sample was collected from each donor, and TCR beta sequencing was performed on peripheral blood mononuclear cells. The Qiagen DNeasy Blood Extraction Kit was used to extract genomic DNA from the blood cell samples. The CDR3 measures 14 amino acids from cysteine to phenylalanine. Just CDR3 DNA is preserved here, 42 bases in frame from base 1. CDR1 and CDR2 (SGHDT, YYEEEE) derive from the germline V gene. V has 0 bases trimmed and J has 10 bases trimmed; junction bases matching no gene number 5. Preparation of the library involved the immunoSEQ multiplex PCR assay. A mixture of 60 forward primers for TCR Vbeta segments and 13 reverse primers for TCR Jbeta segments was used in the multiplex PCR. A multiplex PCR assay on genomic DNA amplified the CDR3 region of rearranged TCR beta genes. The Illumina HiSeq System was used to sequence the amplified TCR beta libraries as 87-base-pair reads. The study's own analysis went as follows. In a later analysis, around 80 million unique TCR beta chains were counted across the 690 or so repertoires, and about 9.9 million of these chains were shared by at least two donors. To remove PCR and sequencing errors, raw reads were error-corrected and collapsed into unique sequences using a nearest-neighbor algorithm that merged closely related sequences. To assign V, D and J gene segments, CDR3 sequences were aligned to IMGT reference sequences. For a sequence to be retained, at least a six-nucleotide match to both a V gene segment and a J gene segment was required. Rearrangements were classified as productive when the CDR3 lacked stop codons and remained in frame with V and J, and all other rearrangements were classified as non-productive. CDR3 was defined by IMGT convention, running from the second conserved V-encoded cysteine to the conserved J-encoded phenylalanine. The earlier analysis of about 570 of the donors excluded any sequence lacking an unambiguous match to a single V gene segment. In an earlier analysis of 587 of the donors, V segments were called functional above 56.7% productive rearrangements and were called segregating when the between-donor standard deviation exceeded 5%. To diagnose cytomegalovirus status from the catalog of TCR beta chain sequences, a statistical classification framework was built. In a later analysis, V and J genes were assigned by comparing TCR nucleotide sequences against IMGT/GENE-DB human TR gene sequences. A later analysis assigned CDR3 sequences and most-parsimonious VDJ recombination scenarios with the TCRdist pipeline. In a later analysis, each TCR beta chain was defined by its CDR3 amino acid sequence together with its V-gene family, and reads lacking a unique V-gene family were excluded. A later analysis removed 550 to 700 highly shared, low-generation-probability nucleotide sequences to deal with suspected cross-contamination and a sequencing artifact. In a later analysis, a clonal expansion index for each public chain was calculated from normalized within-repertoire ranks of inferred template counts. A later analysis computed generation probabilities with a VDJ recombination model fitted to out-of-frame rearrangements, and checked the results against IGoR. A later analysis scored TCR-TCR, TCR-HLA and TCR-CMV co-occurrence with hypergeometric tests, applying a repertoire-size bias correction to TCR pairs. In a later analysis, false discovery rates were estimated by permuting HLA or CMV assignments 20 times. In a later analysis, co-occurring TCRs were grouped using DBSCAN, with TCRdist sequence similarity added in when clustering inside HLA-allele-positive subsets. Co-occurrence clustering excluded repertoires with fewer than 30,000 or more than 120,000 public chains, plus five with anomalous nucleotide sharing. Held by TCRdb, this immuneACCESS table contains in-frame sequences only and omits some clones. Under half of the omission traces to an unresolved V gene where checked; the cause of the rest is unknown. V and J calls and clone size are as listed in that table; D and trimming were resolved from the DNA. The sample table records some 150,000 clones; around 82% of these occur just once. Of the sample, about 6.8% falls within the top ten clones.

Of note for this clone: Which antigen it targets is not known. Per-nucleotide qualities are absent, and no much larger clonotype sits a single base away.

The receptor was derived from a man aged 40-50 years in good health and CMV-seropositive. The V and J segments used are TRBV5-6 and TRBJ1-1; 11 bases in the middle match TRBD1. The sequencing input was PBMCs. The DNA reads as follows: TGTGCCAGCAGCTTGGCTACGGGGACAGGGGGAGCTTTCTTT. The translation is CASSLATGTGGAFF.